These 26 T cell receptor beta chains came from one sample sequenced in a study of blood T cells in healthy people across ages. Alongside a J-beta primer mix, a sample-barcoded 5' primer served in a second PCR lasting about 7 to 11 cycles. From the 5' RACE reads, TCRdb called clonotypes with MiXCR, one entry per CDR3 protein. The table records fewer than 2,000,000 distinct CDR3 sequences, about 32% of them present only once. Sequenced: blood. Receptor source: a woman aged 30 to 39 in good health.

The genes are TRBV6-1 and TRBJ2-1; 13 positions match TRBD2. Judging by the DNA end, TRBJ2-7 fits better; the J call may be wrong. The CDR3 has 14 amino acids. Germline values: CDR1 MNHNS, CDR2 SASEGT. In nucleotides, the CDR3 is TGTGCCAGCAGTCGACTAGCGGGAGGCGGCGAGCAGTACTTC. This sequence encodes CASSRLAGGGEQYF.

This sequence joins TRBV27 and TRBJ1-5; TRBD1 aligns across 8 bases. The V gene's germline CDR1 is MNHEY and CDR2 SMNVEV (reference sequence). Unmatched junction bases numbered 17, after V lost 8 bases and J lost 2 bases. This CDR3 comprises 18 residues. CDR3 amino acids: CASSKTGGQSGGNQPQHF. CDR3 nucleotides: TGTGCCAGCTCTAAAACAGGGGGACAGTCGGGCGGCAATCAGCCCCAGCATTTT.

The chain uses TRBV12-3 or TRBV12-4 and TRBJ1-2; D is undetermined. V was trimmed by 3 bases and J by 7 bases, leaving 12 bases between them. This CDR3 has 13 residues. CDR3 region: CASSFGSRGGYTF. The CDR3 DNA reads TGTGCCAGCAGTTTCGGGTCCCGGGGTGGCTACACCTTC.

The rearrangement uses TRBV5-4 and TRBJ2-7; TRBD2 might be the D (6 bases). The CDR3 loop spans 14 amino acids. Germline-derived CDR1 and CDR2 are SGHNT and YYREEE (reference sequence). Trimming pared 4 bases from V and 1 base from J, leaving 12 bases between. CDR3 in amino acids: CASSAMGGSYEQYF. The CDR3 coding sequence is TGTGCCAGCAGCGCGATGGGAGGTTCCTACGAGCAGTACTTC. Based on the CDR3 plus reference TRBV5-4 and TRBJ2-7, the full variable domain is ETGVTQSPTHLIKTRGQQVTLRCSSQSGHNTVSWYQQALGQGPQFIFQYYREEENGRGNFPPRFSGLQFPNYSSELNVNALELDDSALYLCASSAMGGSYEQYFGPGTRLTVT.

A note on this clonotype: An end of the junction does not agree with germline; a read error may underlie this. J is TRBJ1-2 and V is TRBV5-1; 9 nucleotides line up with TRBD1. The CDR3 has 14 residues. Per the germline V gene, CDR1 is SGHRS and CDR2 is YFSETQ. Here the CDR3 DNA reads TGCGCCAGCAGCACCGGACAGGGGCACTATGGCTACGCCTTC. This codes for CASSTGQGHYGYAF.

The CDR3 spells CASNRGNSNQPQHF. CDR3 nucleotide sequence: TGTGCCAGCAATAGGGGTAATAGCAATCAGCCCCAGCATTTT. This chain uses TRBV2 with TRBJ1-5, with D possibly matching TRBD1 (5 bases). V gave up 7 bases and J gave up 0 bases, with 10 bases separating them. Germline lookup yields CDR1 SNHLY and CDR2 FYNNEI. The CDR3 is 14 amino acids.

The chain joins TRBV7-9 to TRBJ2-5, with 9 positions matching TRBD2. The end of the DNA fits TRBJ2-7 better, so the J call may be wrong. Per the germline V gene, CDR1 is SEHNR and CDR2 is FQNEAQ (reference sequence). The CDR3 covers 15 residues. CDR3 DNA: TGTGCCAGCAGCGCCTTAATGGGACTAGCCGACGAGCAGTACTTC. It is translated as CASSALMGLADEQYF.

The genes are TRBV14 and TRBJ2-7, with D tentatively TRBD2 (5 bases). This CDR3 is built from 15 residues. Per the germline V gene, CDR1 is SGHDN and CDR2 is FVKESK. Trimming removed 1 base from V and 3 bases from J, with 13 bases in between. The CDR3 protein is CASSQAAGVYYEQYF. The CDR3 DNA reads TGTGCCAGCAGCCAAGCGGCCGGGGTGTACTACGAGCAGTACTTC.

To note about this clonotype: This sequence may be a read error, since a much larger clone differs from it by one base. The chain links TRBV28 to TRBJ1-2, with 10 bases aligning to TRBD1. CDR3 length equals 13 residues. With 6 bases clipped from V and 8 bases from J, the junction kept 6 bases outside the gene matches. Germline V gives CDR1 MDHEN, CDR2 SYDVKM. CDR3 in DNA: TGTGCCAGCAGGTTGACAGGGGGCCGGGGCTACACCTTC. It codes for CASRLTGGRGYTF.

The gene calls are TRBV5-1 and TRBJ2-3; D possibly corresponds to TRBD2 (6 bases). This CDR3 has 15 amino acids. The germline gives CDR1 SGHRS, CDR2 YFSETQ. Trimming shortened V by 7 bases and J by 3 bases, and 18 bases separated the two germline ends. The CDR3 reads CASSGSGVRTDTQYF. The CDR3 DNA reads TGCGCCAGCTCCGGGTCGGGAGTGCGGACAGATACGCAGTATTTT.

The rearrangement links TRBV28 to TRBJ2-3; D may be TRBD2 (5 bases). The CDR3 has 15 amino acids. CDR1 is MDHEN and CDR2 is SYDVKM in the germline V gene. V lost 6 bases to trimming and J lost 1 base, with 14 bases between them. The CDR3 bases are TGTGCCAGCAGGACCACGAGCGGTCGCACAGATACGCAGTATTTT. Residues: CASRTTSGRTDTQYF.

The chain uses TRBV5-1 and TRBJ2-5, with a tentative D call TRBD2 (8 bases). Trimming took 7 bases from V and 1 from J, leaving 44 bases between them. CDR1 is SGHRS, CDR2 YFSETQ, per germline. The CDR3 is 24 amino acids. The CDR3 DNA follows: TGCGCCAGCCCCCAGAGGGACACCTCAATTGAGCGGGGGTGGAATCAGGGGGGCCAAGAGACCCAGTACTTC. It is translated as CASPQRDTSIERGWNQGGQETQYF. Supplemented by reference TRBV5-1 and TRBJ2-5, the full variable domain reads KAGVTQTPRYLIKTRGQQVTLSCSPISGHRSVSWYQQTPGQGLQFLFEYFSETQRNKGNFPGRFSGRQFSNSRSEMNVSTLELGDSALYLCASPQRDTSIERGWNQGGQETQYFGPGTRLLVL.

Points on this clonotype: It may be a read error: a sequence one base away is much more abundant. The rearrangement uses TRBV4-1 and TRBJ2-7, with TRBD1 as a possible D gene (5 bases). The CDR3 runs to 10 residues. Germline-derived CDR1 and CDR2 are MGHRA and YSYEKL. The V and J ends lost 10 bases and 8 bases respectively, with 12 bases between them. For the CDR3, the DNA is TGCGCCACTCGGTGGGGCAAGCAGTACTTC. Protein: CATRWGKQYF.

This clonotype has a handful of counts. This rearrangement joins TRBV5-1 to TRBJ2-1; the D gene is possibly TRBD1 (6 bases). CDR1 SGHRS and CDR2 YFSETQ come from the germline V gene. This CDR3 contains 16 residues. Trimming took 4 bases from V and 0 from J, leaving 14 bases between them. The chain's CDR3 is CASSRTASPSYNEQFF. The CDR3 DNA reads TGCGCCAGCAGCAGGACAGCGTCTCCCTCCTACAATGAGCAGTTCTTC.

This clonotype was seen only once. This rearrangement joins TRBV15 to TRBJ2-5; D possibly uses TRBD1 or TRBD2 (5 bases each). Between the trimmed V and J ends, which lost 4 bases and 11 bases, there was a span of 14 bases. Per the germline V gene, CDR1 is LNHNV and CDR2 is YYDKDF (reference sequence). The CDR3 runs to 12 residues. The CDR3 sequence is CATSKPGLGQYF. CDR3 nucleotide sequence: TGTGCCACCAGCAAGCCGGGGCTGGGGCAGTACTTC. Drawing the rest from reference TRBV15 and TRBJ2-5, the complete variable domain is DAMVIQNPRYQVTQFGKPVTLSCSQTLNHNVMYWYQQKSSQAPKLLFHYYDKDFNNEADTPDNFQSRRPNTSFCFLDIRSPGLGDTAMYLCATSKPGLGQYFGPGTRLLVL.

This clonotype came up many times. The chain recombines TRBV7-8 with TRBJ2-1; D perhaps matches TRBD2 (5 bases). V was cut by 7 bases and J by 10 bases, with 20 bases left in between. The CDR3 is 14 residues long. Germline values: CDR1 SGHVS, CDR2 FQNEAQ. The CDR3 region has the DNA TGTGCCAGCACCCCTGTGGCGGGCCCCGGGGAGCAGTTCTTC. Translating gives CASTPVAGPGEQFF.

This chain joins TRBV6-1 and TRBJ2-7; D might be TRBD2 (5 bases). Per the germline V gene, CDR1 is MNHNS and CDR2 is SASEGT. CDR3 length: 13 amino acids. The V gene lost 8 bases and the J gene lost 3 bases, with 14 bases spanning the gap. CDR3 region: CASGRAAYYEQYF. The CDR3 DNA sequence: TGTGCCAGCGGGCGGGCAGCATACTACGAGCAGTACTTC.

This chain links TRBV3-1 with TRBJ1-1; D gene unclear. Trimming shortened V by 3 bases and J by 4 bases, and 12 bases separated the two germline ends. Germline V gene data show CDR1 as LGHDT and CDR2 as YNNKEL (reference sequence). This CDR3 spans 14 amino acids. DNA for the CDR3: TGTGCCAGCAGCCAGCGGGTAACGGTCACTGAAGCTTTCTTT. Translation gives CASSQRVTVTEAFF.

The table lists this clonotype with a few counts. The J gene is TRBJ2-1, the V gene TRBV12-3 or TRBV12-4, with 10 positions matching TRBD2. CDR3 length equals 15 residues. Losses at the gene ends were 3 bases for V and 7 bases for J; bases not matched to a gene: 6. The CDR3 DNA is TGTGCCAGCAGTTTTGTAAGCGGGGGGGGAAATGAGCAGTTCTTC. This sequence encodes CASSFVSGGGNEQFF.

The rearrangement links TRBV28 to TRBJ1-2; TRBD1 aligns across 7 bases. The V gene's germline CDR1 is MDHEN and CDR2 SYDVKM. The junction had 4 bases not matched to a gene; V was cut back by 4 bases and J by 5 bases. The CDR3 is made up of 13 amino acids. CDR3 residues: CASSSYRGYGYTF. In DNA, the CDR3 is TGTGCCAGCAGTTCTTACAGGGGTTATGGCTACACCTTC.

The CDR3 DNA reads as TGTGCCAGCCTCGGACAGGCCCTTATGAACACTGAAGCTTTCTTT. Protein product: CASLGQALMNTEAFF. The chain carries TRBV28 and TRBJ1-1; 7 positions agree with TRBD1. The V segment lost 8 bases and the J segment 0 bases; nucleotides outside the gene matches: 9. Germline assignment: CDR1 MDHEN and CDR2 SYDVKM. The CDR3 consists of 15 residues.

The chain recombines TRBV5-1 with TRBJ2-1; the match to TRBD2 covers 15 bases. Per germline, CDR1 SGHRS and CDR2 YFSETQ. CDR3 size: 14 residues. The J segment lost 13 bases and the V segment lost 4 bases, leaving 6 bases of the junction unmatched. As DNA, the CDR3 is TGCGCCAGCAGCAGAGGACTAGCGGGGGGGTCTCAGTTCTTC. It is translated as CASSRGLAGGSQFF.

In the case of this clonotype: This may be a read error: a much more frequent sequence differs by one nucleotide. J is TRBJ2-7 and V is TRBV20-1, with TRBD2 matching over 7 bases. The end of the DNA is better explained by TRBJ2-5, so the J call may be wrong. This CDR3 comprises 17 residues. Germline-derived CDR1 and CDR2 are DFQATT and SNEGSKA (reference sequence). CDR3 residues: CSARNPRGSGPKETQYF. Here the CDR3 DNA reads TGCAGTGCTAGAAATCCGCGCGGGAGTGGCCCCAAAGAGACCCAGTACTTC.

This clonotype was seen a few times. One junction end does not reproduce the germline sequence, and a read error may be involved. The rearrangement uses TRBV20-1 and TRBJ1-1; TRBD1 agrees at 9 bases. This CDR3 has 14 amino acids. Germline CDR1 is DFQATT and CDR2 is SNEGSKA (reference sequence). CDR3 DNA sequence: TGCAGTACTAGAGATATGACAGGGGGCACTGAAGCTTTCTTT. Translated, it gives CSTRDMTGGTEAFF.

This clonotype was seen many times. CDR3 residues: CASSPGLAVYNEQFF. CDR3 DNA sequence: TGTGCCAGCAGCCCCGGCCTAGCGGTTTACAATGAGCAGTTCTTC. The V and J genes are TRBV3-1 and TRBJ2-1; 7 nucleotides agree with TRBD2. From germline, CDR1 is LGHDT and CDR2 YNNKEL (reference sequence). V lost 4 bases and J lost 4; bases outside the gene matches: 7. The CDR3 totals 15 residues.

The chain carries TRBV20-1 and TRBJ2-6, with TRBD2 matching over 8 bases. V gave up 6 bases and J gave up 5 bases; unmatched junction bases: 12. This CDR3 comprises 16 residues. Per the germline V gene, CDR1 is DFQATT and CDR2 is SNEGSKA (reference sequence). This chain's CDR3 is CSATGLGGVWANVLTF. In DNA form, the CDR3 reads TGCAGTGCAACGGGACTAGGGGGTGTTTGGGCCAACGTCCTGACTTTC.